These 20 T cell receptor beta chains were all obtained from the same sample, sequenced in a study of T cell responses to AZD1222 COVID-19 vaccine. Clones were read by immunoSEQ multiplex PCR, and TCRdb kept only the in-frame ones, dropping some. The sample has some 100,000 clones, about 83% seen once. The specimen comprised peripheral blood, sampled on day 0 of AZD1222 vaccination. The source is an adult in good health.

CDR3 sequence (DNA): TGTGCCAGCTCCCAGGGGAGAGAAAAACTGTTTTTT. Its protein product is CASSQGREKLFF. The gene calls are TRBV6-5 and TRBJ1-4, with D possibly TRBD1 on 6 matching bases. The ends were cut back, 8 bases at V and 8 bases at J, with 12 bases in the middle. Germline V gives CDR1 MNHEY, CDR2 SVGAGI. The CDR3 runs to 12 residues.

A single count supports this clone. The chain employs TRBV27 and TRBJ1-1, with 8 nucleotides matching TRBD1. The CDR3 sequence is 15 residues long. Trimming removed 3 bases from V and 3 bases from J; junction bases left unmatched: 6. Germline lookup yields CDR1 MNHEY and CDR2 SMNVEV (reference sequence). Here the CDR3 DNA reads TGTGCCAGCAGTTTCCAGGGGGCATTAGACACTGAAGCTTTCTTT. Translated: CASSFQGALDTEAFF.

The V call is TRBV11-2, the J call TRBJ2-3; no clear D. This CDR3 has 15 residues. V was shortened by 5 bases and J by 1 base, with 13 bases between the two germline ends. Germline V lookup: CDR1 SGHAT, CDR2 FQNNGV. The CDR3 loop reads CASSRDGARTDTQYF. In DNA, the CDR3 is TGTGCCAGCAGCCGCGACGGAGCGCGCACAGATACGCAGTATTTT.

The CDR3, as DNA: TGTGCCAGCAGTTGGGTGCTAGCGGGAGGTTCGAATGAGCAGTTCTTC. Protein: CASSWVLAGGSNEQFF. The V gene is TRBV27, the J gene TRBJ2-1, with 11 bases lining up with TRBD2. From germline, CDR1 is MNHEY and CDR2 SMNVEV (reference sequence). CDR3 size: 16 residues. J lost 7 bases, V lost 4 bases, and 9 bases had no gene match.

This clone has only one observation. The V and J genes are TRBV9 and TRBJ2-7, with D perhaps being TRBD1 or TRBD2 (5 bases each). Trimming took off 3 bases at V and 7 bases at J, with 17 bases between the two ends. The CDR3 sequence is 14 residues long. CDR1 and CDR2 from the germline V gene are SGDLS and YYNGEE. Here the CDR3 reads CASSEGSGVREQYF. CDR3 coding DNA: TGTGCCAGCAGCGAGGGGAGTGGGGTCCGGGAGCAGTACTTC.

This chain uses TRBV5-1 with TRBJ1-4, with a possible D match to TRBD1 (6 bases). With 2 bases removed from V and 7 bases from J, the gap between germline ends came to 12 bases. The CDR3 covers 14 residues. CDR1 and CDR2 (germline): SGHRS, YFSETQ. The CDR3 sequence is CASSLAGGAEKLFF. The DNA for the CDR3 is TGCGCCAGCAGCTTAGCCGGGGGGGCTGAAAAACTGTTTTTT. The full variable domain, with the rest looked up from reference TRBV5-1 and TRBJ1-4, is KAGVTQTPRYLIKTRGQQVTLSCSPISGHRSVSWYQQTPGQGLQFLFEYFSETQRNKGNFPGRFSGRQFSNSRSEMNVSTLELGDSALYLCASSLAGGAEKLFFGSGTQLSVL.

In DNA, the CDR3 is TGCGCCAGCAGCCAAGATGGGCTGAACACTGAAGCTTTCTTT. Amino acid sequence: CASSQDGLNTEAFF. V and J are TRBV4-3 and TRBJ1-1; D call uncertain. The CDR3 contains 14 residues. The ends were cut back, 0 bases at V and 0 bases at J, with 5 bases in the middle. Per the germline V gene, CDR1 is LGHNA and CDR2 is YSLEER.

This clone turned up a few times. V usage is TRBV6-2 or TRBV6-3 and J usage is TRBJ2-1; possible D gene TRBD2, 7 bases. Trimming pared 2 bases from V and 7 bases from J, leaving 15 bases between. The length of the CDR3 is 15 residues. Germline values: CDR1 MNHEY, CDR2 SVGEGT. The CDR3 is CASSYDGGGRNEQFF. CDR3 DNA sequence: TGTGCCAGCAGTTACGATGGGGGGGGCAGAAATGAGCAGTTCTTC.

V is TRBV2 and J is TRBJ1-1, with D possibly matching TRBD1 (6 bases). The CDR3 is 14 amino acids. V dropped 6 bases and J dropped 0 bases, with 11 bases sitting between them. Germline loops: CDR1 SNHLY, CDR2 FYNNEI. The CDR3 region is CASSRGQMNTEAFF. DNA for the CDR3: TGTGCCAGCAGCCGAGGACAGATGAACACTGAAGCTTTCTTT.

The chain has TRBV5-7 and TRBJ1-2; D not resolved. TRBV5-7 is assigned to the ORF class and has an uncertain function. This CDR3 spans 12 amino acids. Between the trimmed V and J ends, which lost 0 bases and 4 bases, there was a span of 4 bases. CDR3 coding DNA: TGTGCCAGCAGCTTGGTCACCTATGGCTACACCTTC. The encoded protein is CASSLVTYGYTF.

The genes are TRBV9 and TRBJ2-7; D is unresolved. Germline assignment: CDR1 SGDLS and CDR2 YYNGEE. V was pared by 2 bases and J by 0 bases, with 9 bases between. This CDR3 contains 14 residues. In DNA form, the CDR3 reads TGTGCCAGCAGCGTTACAGCTTCCTCCTACGAGCAGTACTTC. Its protein is CASSVTASSYEQYF.

The chain joins TRBV5-1 to TRBJ1-2; D call uncertain. The CDR3 runs 15 residues. The germline CDR1 and CDR2 sequences are SGHRS and YFSETQ. The V and J ends lost 0 bases and 7 bases respectively, with 16 bases between them. The CDR3 nucleotides read TGCGCCAGCAGCTTGGAATGGGGAGGCCTAAGTGGCTACACCTTC. Its translation is CASSLEWGGLSGYTF.

Comments on this clone: Other nucleotide sequences from this sample produce the same CDR3. This chain links TRBV27 with TRBJ2-3; D not resolved. The CDR3 has 13 residues. The V gene's germline CDR1 is MNHEY and CDR2 SMNVEV (reference sequence). Trimming took 0 bases from V and 4 from J, leaving 5 bases between them. This CDR3 is CASSLSRPDTQYF. The CDR3 DNA sequence: TGTGCCAGCAGTTTATCTCGGCCAGATACGCAGTATTTT.

The genes are TRBV5-1 and TRBJ1-1; 8 nucleotides line up with TRBD1. Trimming took 4 bases from V and 4 from J; bases not matched to a gene: 9. Germline values: CDR1 SGHRS, CDR2 YFSETQ. CDR3 length: 15 amino acids. The CDR3 DNA reads as TGCGCCAGCAGCGGCGATCAGGGGGCAGCCACTGAAGCTTTCTTT. Its translation: CASSGDQGAATEAFF.

A single count supports this clone. The chain is built from TRBV7-9 and TRBJ2-6; D is uncertain. The V and J ends lost 3 bases and 0 bases respectively, with 3 bases between them. The CDR3 has 14 amino acids. Germline loops: CDR1 SEHNR, CDR2 FQNEAQ (reference sequence). Written as DNA, the CDR3 is TGTGCCAGCAGCTTTAGCTCTGGGGCCAACGTCCTGACTTTC. This codes for CASSFSSGANVLTF.

V usage is TRBV5-1 and J usage is TRBJ1-4, with 8 bases that match TRBD1. The CDR3 spans 15 residues. V lost 4 bases to trimming and J lost 3 bases; unmatched junction nucleotides: 5. CDR1 is SGHRS and CDR2 is YFSETQ in the germline V gene. For the CDR3, the DNA is TGCGCCAGCAGCATAGCAGGGGGCGCTAATGAAAAACTGTTTTTT. Translated, it gives CASSIAGGANEKLFF.

The chain combines TRBV27 with TRBJ1-2; weak D call: TRBD1 (5 bases). The V and J ends lost 5 bases and 6 bases respectively, with 16 bases between them. Germline CDR1 is MNHEY and CDR2 is SMNVEV (reference sequence). CDR3 length: 14 residues. CDR3 in amino acids: CASSPAGRMDGYTF. DNA for the CDR3: TGTGCCAGCAGTCCAGCGGGACGGATGGATGGCTACACCTTC.

This clone was detected only a few times. The chain uses TRBV6-6 and TRBJ1-2; unclear D gene. With 0 bases removed from V and 6 bases from J, the gap between germline ends came to 8 bases. This CDR3 contains 13 residues. From germline, CDR1 is MNHNY and CDR2 SVGAGI (reference sequence). This chain's CDR3 is CASSYSNGDGYTF. CDR3 nucleotides: TGTGCCAGCAGTTACTCGAACGGAGATGGCTACACCTTC.

This clone was observed once. The chain has TRBV24-1 and TRBJ1-1; the D is unclear. Germline-derived CDR1 and CDR2 are KGHDR and SFDVKD. V lost 6 bases, J lost 11 bases, and 12 bases lay in between. The CDR3 sequence is 11 residues long. CDR3 sequence (DNA): TGTGCCACCAGTTGGGTGAGGGAGGCTTTCTTT. Encoded protein: CATSWVREAFF.

The count of this clone is one. The chain recombines TRBV6-5 with TRBJ1-2; D is undetermined. The germline V and J ends were trimmed by 1 base and 6 bases, with 9 bases remaining between them. From germline, CDR1 is MNHEY and CDR2 SVGAGI. This CDR3 is built from 13 residues. The CDR3 sequence: CASSYLEGDGYTF. CDR3 DNA sequence: TGTGCCAGCAGTTACTTAGAAGGCGATGGCTACACCTTC.